Each of the 2 T cell receptor beta chains below was sequenced from the same sample in a study of TIL therapy for anti-PD-1-resistant metastatic lung cancer. This was the immunoSEQ v3 assay. Sequencing was performed with immunoSEQ multiplex PCR; in TCRdb, only in-frame clones are kept and a portion is missing. The table lists about 52,000 clones, 70% to 80% of them singletons. Time point meaning: pre-treatment sample, taken before nivolumab and TIL therapy. This specimen was blood, taken at baseline. These receptors all stem from a woman aged 30-79 years with non-small cell lung cancer.

This clone appeared once. The J gene is TRBJ1-4, the V gene TRBV9; a weak D match, TRBD1 (5 bases). The germline V gene has CDR1 SGDLS and CDR2 YYNGEE. V lost 4 bases, J lost 3 bases, and 13 bases lay in between. The CDR3 spans 15 residues. CDR3 in amino acids: CASSLQGRANEKLFF. CDR3 nucleotide sequence: TGTGCCAGCAGCCTGCAGGGTCGGGCTAATGAAAAACTGTTTTTT.

The CDR3 DNA is TGCGCCAGCAGCTTGGACCCGACAGGGGATCGCTTCTTT. Its protein is CASSLDPTGDRFF. The genes are TRBV5-1 and TRBJ1-1, with 8 bases matching TRBD1. J gave up 14 bases and V 0 bases, and 9 bases lay outside the gene matches. Per germline, CDR1 SGHRS and CDR2 YFSETQ. The CDR3 has 13 residues.